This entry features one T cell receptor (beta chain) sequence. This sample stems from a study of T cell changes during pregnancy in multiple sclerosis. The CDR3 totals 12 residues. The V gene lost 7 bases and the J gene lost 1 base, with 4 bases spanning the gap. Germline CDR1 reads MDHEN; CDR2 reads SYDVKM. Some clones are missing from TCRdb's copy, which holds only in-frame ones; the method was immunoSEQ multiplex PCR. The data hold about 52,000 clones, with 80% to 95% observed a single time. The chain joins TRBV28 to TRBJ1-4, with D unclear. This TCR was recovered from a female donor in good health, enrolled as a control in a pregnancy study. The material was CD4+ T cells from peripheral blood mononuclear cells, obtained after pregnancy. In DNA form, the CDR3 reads TGTGCCAGCAAACTAACTAATGAAAAACTGTTTTTT. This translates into CASKLTNEKLFF.